The 21 T cell receptor beta chains below all came from one sample that was sequenced in a study of CD8+CD57+ T cells in acquired aplastic anemia. Patients picked for sequencing had shown CD8+CD57+ cell expansion detected by flow cytometry. TCR beta VDJ and CDR3 profiling used genomic DNA as template. Via MiXCR, TCRdb re-called the reads, giving one row per CDR3 protein. This table has 150,000 or so distinct CDR3 sequences, around 50% appearing once. The specimen was sorted CD4+, CD8+, or CD8+CD57+ T cells (not recorded which) from PBMCs. These receptors came from a human donor with aplastic anemia.

J is TRBJ1-5 and V is TRBV6-1, with TRBD1 matching 10 bases. In germline, CDR1 is MNHNS, CDR2 SASEGT. After removal of 6 bases from V and 6 bases from J, the junction contained 2 bases not matched to a gene. The CDR3 spans 13 residues. The CDR3 spells CASRGQGGQPQHF. The CDR3 coding sequence is TGTGCCAGCAGAGGACAGGGGGGTCAGCCCCAGCATTTT.

This clonotype came up a few times. The junction differs from germline at one of its ends, possibly a read error. This chain links TRBV7-2 with TRBJ2-1; a weak D match, TRBD2 (5 bases). The length of the CDR3 is 13 residues. Germline-derived CDR1 and CDR2 are SGHTA and FQGNSA. The CDR3 spells CASSPRDWNEQFF. In DNA form, the CDR3 reads TGCGCCAGCAGCCCGAGGGATTGGAATGAGCAGTTCTTC. The complete variable domain, with remaining parts taken from reference TRBV7-2 and TRBJ2-1, reads GAGVSQSPSNKVTEKGKDVELRCDPISGHTALYWYRQSLGQGLEFLIYFQGNSAPDKSGLPSDRFSAERTGGSVSTLTIQRTQQEDSAVYLCASSPRDWNEQFFGPGTRLTVL.

This clonotype was detected many times. The CDR3 DNA reads TGTGCCAGCAGTTTCCTAAATCAGCCCCAGCATTTT. As protein: CASSFLNQPQHF. The J gene is TRBJ1-5, the V gene TRBV7-2; no clear D. This CDR3 is 12 amino acids long. Trimming took 6 bases from V and 4 from J, leaving 7 bases between them. Germline V gene sequence: CDR1 SGHTA, CDR2 FQGNSA.

The chain joins TRBV15 to TRBJ2-1; 8 bases map to TRBD2. The V segment lost 8 bases and the J segment 3 bases; nucleotides outside the gene matches: 3. CDR1 is LNHNV, CDR2 YYDKDF, per germline (reference sequence). This CDR3 is built from 13 residues. The CDR3 spells CATRGLGYNEQFF. The CDR3 DNA reads as TGTGCCACCCGGGGACTAGGCTACAATGAGCAGTTCTTC. The entire variable domain, with the rest obtained from reference TRBV15 and TRBJ2-1, is as follows: DAMVIQNPRYQVTQFGKPVTLSCSQTLNHNVMYWYQQKSSQAPKLLFHYYDKDFNNEADTPDNFQSRRPNTSFCFLDIRSPGLGDTAMYLCATRGLGYNEQFFGPGTRLTVL.

This clonotype was seen many times. This sequence joins TRBV11-1 and TRBJ2-7; TRBD2 matches at 9 bases. Germline loops: CDR1 SGHAT, CDR2 FQDESV (reference sequence). V was pared by 6 bases and J by 7 bases, with 19 bases of the junction left unmatched. CDR3 length equals 17 residues. CDR3 DNA sequence: TGTGCCAGCAGACGGACTAGCGAAAGGCCGGGGGGCGGGGAGCAGTACTTC. This encodes CASRRTSERPGGGEQYF.

The chain combines TRBV5-1 with TRBJ1-2, with TRBD1 identical over 7 bases. The V gene end was trimmed by 6 bases and the J gene end by 8 bases; junction bases not matched to a gene: 13. This CDR3 has 14 amino acids. From germline, CDR1 is SGHRS and CDR2 YFSETQ. CDR3 DNA: TGCGCCAGCACATCAAGCTCACAGGGGATAGGCTACACCTTC. It is translated as CASTSSSQGIGYTF.

This clonotype was seen many times. The J gene is TRBJ2-1, the V gene TRBV6-2 or TRBV6-3, with 11 bases identical to TRBD1. This CDR3 is 16 amino acids long. Looked up from germline, CDR1 is MNHEY and CDR2 is SVGEGT. V shed 4 bases, J shed 6 bases, and the junction held 8 bases outside the gene matches. CDR3 region: CASSSAAGTGGNEQFF. The CDR3 region has the DNA TGTGCCAGCAGTTCCGCCGCCGGGACAGGGGGCAATGAGCAGTTCTTC.

Here the CDR3 DNA reads TGTGCCACCAGCAGAGATCAAGATTCTGGAAACACCATATATTTT. It yields the protein CATSRDQDSGNTIYF. The chain is built from TRBV15 and TRBJ1-3, with unresolved D. V lost 0 bases, J lost 1 base, and 7 bases lay in between. The CDR3 consists of 15 residues. Germline CDR1 reads LNHNV; CDR2 reads YYDKDF (reference sequence). The whole variable domain, filled in from reference TRBV15 and TRBJ1-3, reads DAMVIQNPRYQVTQFGKPVTLSCSQTLNHNVMYWYQQKSSQAPKLLFHYYDKDFNNEADTPDNFQSRRPNTSFCFLDIRSPGLGDTAMYLCATSRDQDSGNTIYFGEGSWLTVV.

This clonotype appeared a few times. This chain uses TRBV7-9 with TRBJ2-5; the D gene could be TRBD1 or TRBD2 (5 bases each). The V gene lost 5 bases and the J gene lost 7 bases, with 17 bases spanning the gap. The CDR3 is made up of 14 amino acids. In germline, CDR1 is SEHNR, CDR2 FQNEAQ (reference sequence). DNA of the CDR3: TGTGCCAGCAGCGTTGGTGGGGGATCGGGGACCCAGTACTTC. As protein: CASSVGGGSGTQYF.

The table lists this clonotype with many counts. This chain connects TRBV12-3 or TRBV12-4 to TRBJ1-5; D gene ambiguous. The CDR3 has 13 amino acids. The V end lost 6 bases, the J end lost 5 bases, and 11 bases lay between the germline ends. In nucleotides, the CDR3 is TGTGCCAGCAGCCTCAGGAGAGATCAGCCCCAGCATTTT. Amino acid sequence: CASSLRRDQPQHF.

Concerning this clonotype: The junction shows a germline mismatch at one end, possibly a read error. The CDR3 loop reads CSVEGASDYGYTF. CDR3 sequence (DNA): TGCAGCGTAGAAGGAGCGTCTGACTATGGCTACACCTTC. The chain links TRBV29-1 to TRBJ1-2; D uncertain. Germline CDR1 and CDR2: SQVTM and ANQGSEA. The CDR3 extends over 13 amino acids. The full variable domain, its missing parts supplied by reference TRBV29-1 and TRBJ1-2, is SAVISQKPSRDICQRGTSLTIQCQVDSQVTMMFWYRQQPGQSLTLIATANQGSEATYESGFVIDKFPISRPNLTFSTLTVSNMSPEDSSIYLCSVEGASDYGYTFGSGTRLTVV.

The chain links TRBV2 to TRBJ1-3, with 7 nucleotides matching TRBD1. The V gene's germline CDR1 is SNHLY and CDR2 FYNNEI. Trimming cost V 6 bases and J 4 bases; bases outside gene matches: 6. This CDR3 contains 14 residues. CDR3 DNA sequence: TGTGCCAGCAGATCTTCGACAGGGGGAAACACCATATATTTT. Amino acid sequence: CASRSSTGGNTIYF.

The chain employs TRBV5-1 and TRBJ1-4; D is possibly TRBD1 (6 bases). The CDR3 length is 14 residues. Germline CDR1 is SGHRS and CDR2 is YFSETQ. Trimming took off 3 bases at V and 6 bases at J, with 12 bases between the two ends. The CDR3 is CASSWGQGDEKLFF. The CDR3 coding sequence is TGCGCCAGCAGCTGGGGGCAGGGCGATGAAAAACTGTTTTTT.

There are many counts of this clonotype. This sequence joins TRBV6-7 and TRBJ2-3; no reliable D call. TRBV6-7 carries the ORF label, with uncertain function. CDR3 length: 10 residues. Trimming stripped 4 bases from V and 6 bases from J, with 2 bases between. The CDR3 here is CASSFDTQYF. CDR3 bases: TGTGCCAGCAGTTTTGATACGCAGTATTTT.

The chain carries TRBV19 and TRBJ2-3; unclear D gene. Germline CDR1 reads LNHDA; CDR2 reads SQIVND (reference sequence). The CDR3 spans 11 residues. Between the trimmed V and J ends, which lost 1 base and 8 bases, there was a span of 4 bases. The CDR3 DNA is TGTGCCAGTAGTATAGGGATTACGCAGTATTTT. Translated, it gives CASSIGITQYF.

The J gene is TRBJ2-5, the V gene TRBV9; TRBD1 aligns across 8 bases. The V segment lost 3 bases and the J segment 7 bases; nucleotides outside the gene matches: 11. The CDR3 totals 15 residues. Germline lookup yields CDR1 SGDLS and CDR2 YYNGEE. Here the CDR3 reads CASSDQPSQGGTQYF. The DNA for the CDR3 is TGTGCCAGCAGCGACCAACCTTCACAGGGGGGGACCCAGTACTTC. Full variable domain (remainder filled in from reference TRBV9 and TRBJ2-5): DSGVTQTPKHLITATGQRVTLRCSPRSGDLSVYWYQQSLDQGLQFLIQYYNGEERAKGNILERFSAQQFPDLHSELNLSSLELGDSALYFCASSDQPSQGGTQYFGPGTRLLVL.

This clonotype was seen a handful of times. The chain has TRBV29-1 and TRBJ2-5; D gene ambiguous. Germline loops: CDR1 SQVTM, CDR2 ANQGSEA. Trimming took 4 bases from V and 9 from J, leaving 12 bases between them. The CDR3 is 11 residues long. CDR3 loop: CSVGTNRAQYF. CDR3 DNA: TGCAGCGTTGGAACAAACCGAGCCCAGTACTTC.

This clonotype has a count of ten or more. V is TRBV2 and J is TRBJ1-1, with TRBD1 as a possible D gene (5 bases). Trimming shortened V by 6 bases and J by 4 bases, and 12 bases separated the two germline ends. The CDR3 length is 13 residues. Germline V lookup: CDR1 SNHLY, CDR2 FYNNEI. CDR3 in DNA: TGTGCCAGCAGCGGCGGGGGAGGCACTGAAGCTTTCTTT. Translated, it gives CASSGGGGTEAFF.

The chain is built from TRBV10-3 and TRBJ1-5, with D perhaps matching TRBD1 (6 bases). This CDR3 spans 14 amino acids. Germline V CDR1 and CDR2: ENHRY, SYGVKD. V was clipped by 6 bases and J by 2 bases, with 11 bases between them. CDR3 amino acids: CAIRGGGGNQPQHF. The CDR3 nucleotides read TGTGCCATCAGGGGAGGGGGGGGCAATCAGCCCCAGCATTTT.

This clonotype was detected many times. The rearrangement links TRBV10-2 to TRBJ2-4; D ambiguous. There are 16 residues in the CDR3. Looked up from germline, CDR1 is WSHSY and CDR2 is SAAADI. V lost 0 bases and J 0 bases, leaving 9 bases between the germline ends. The CDR3 DNA follows: TGCGCCAGCAGTGAGTCGGGCAGTATAGCCAAAAACATTCAGTACTTC. Translation: CASSESGSIAKNIQYF.

A few counts support this clonotype. The rearrangement uses TRBV10-3 and TRBJ1-2; TRBD1 might be the D (6 bases). This CDR3 is built from 14 residues. The germline CDR1 and CDR2 sequences are ENHRY and SYGVKD. V was cut by 3 bases and J by 8 bases, with 16 bases left in between. CDR3 nucleotide sequence: TGTGCCATCAGTGAAGGGCCGGGGGCCCCAGGCTACACCTTC. Translation gives CAISEGPGAPGYTF.